The clone carrying this T cell receptor beta chain came up once. Its target is not known. Ipilimumab CTLA-4 blockade and focal radiation were given to patients with chemo-refractory metastatic non-small-cell lung cancer. This record comes from a study of radiotherapy plus CTLA-4 blockade in lung cancer. Repertoires were generated with immunoSEQ multiplex PCR, while TCRdb's copy carries only in-frame clones and drops some. The data show some 73,000 clones, over 65% seen once. Whole-study results and caveats: In blood, tumor-derived TCR clones expanded after radiotherapy plus ipilimumab. Response, reportedly, was best predicted by interferon-beta along with early blood T cell clone dynamics.

CDR3 length equals 15 residues. Germline CDR1 is SEHNR and CDR2 is FQNEAQ (reference sequence). J was trimmed by 7 bases and V by 5 bases; bases with no gene match: 7. The receptor was isolated from a human donor with non-small cell lung cancer whose response to radiotherapy plus ipilimumab could not be evaluated. Sample: peripheral blood, taken from a patient treated with radiotherapy plus ipilimumab. The V and J genes are TRBV7-9 and TRBJ2-1; 11 nucleotides agree with TRBD1. CDR3 protein: CASSAGQGGLNEQFF. In DNA, the CDR3 is TGTGCCAGCAGCGCGGGACAGGGGGGATTAAATGAGCAGTTCTTC.